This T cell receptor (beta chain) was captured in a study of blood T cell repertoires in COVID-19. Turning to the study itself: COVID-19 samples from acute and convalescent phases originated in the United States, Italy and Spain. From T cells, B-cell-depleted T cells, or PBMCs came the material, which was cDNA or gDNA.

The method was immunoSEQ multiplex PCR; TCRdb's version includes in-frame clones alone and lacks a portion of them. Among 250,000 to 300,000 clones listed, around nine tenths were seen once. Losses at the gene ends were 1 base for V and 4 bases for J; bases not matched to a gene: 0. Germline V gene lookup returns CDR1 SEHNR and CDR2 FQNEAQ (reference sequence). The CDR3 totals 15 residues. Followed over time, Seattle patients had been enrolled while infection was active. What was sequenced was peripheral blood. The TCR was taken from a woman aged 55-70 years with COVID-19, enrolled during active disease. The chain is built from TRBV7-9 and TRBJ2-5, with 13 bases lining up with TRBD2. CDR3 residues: CASSLGTSGRETQYF. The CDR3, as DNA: TGTGCCAGCAGCTTAGGGACTAGCGGGAGAGAGACCCAGTACTTC.